The rows below give T cell receptor beta chains drawn from one sample of a study of blood T cell repertoires in COVID-19. Assay: immunoSEQ multiplex PCR; the TCRdb copy retains only in-frame clones and omits some. The sample records some 38,000 clones, approximately 90% being singletons. Sequencing input: peripheral blood. The origin of the receptors is a man aged 50-59 years with active COVID-19. Both conserved end residues are part of each CDR3. The D gene is left open where the match is weak. Expanded clones are given a class, and other clones once, few, many or no size at all.

V	J	D	size	CDR3	DNA
TRBV5-1	TRBJ2-6	-	-	CASSPQGGGANVLTF	TGCGCCAGCAGCCCACAGGGTGGTGGGGCCAACGTCCTGACTTTC
TRBV9	TRBJ2-7	-	-	CASSAKLYSYEQYF	TGTGCCAGCAGCGCAAAGCTCTACTCCTACGAGCAGTACTTC
TRBV2	TRBJ1-1	TRBD1	-	CATGGARLANTEAFF	TGTGCCACAGGGGGCGCGAGATTGGCGAACACTGAAGCTTTCTTT
TRBV19	TRBJ1-5	-	-	CASSIEWGPGNQPQHF	TGTGCCAGTAGTATAGAGTGGGGGCCAGGCAATCAGCCCCAGCATTTT
TRBV5-1	TRBJ1-5	TRBD1	-	CASSLGQGLNQPQHF	TGCGCCAGCAGCTTGGGACAGGGGCTAAATCAGCCCCAGCATTTT
TRBV12-3/TRBV12-4	TRBJ2-2	-	-	CASILQGAGELFF	TGTGCCAGCATCTTACAGGGCGCCGGGGAGCTGTTTTTT
TRBV6-1	TRBJ1-2	TRBD1	few	CASSERDSYGYTF	TGTGCCAGCAGTGAAAGGGACAGCTATGGCTACACCTTC
TRBV6-4	TRBJ2-1	TRBD2	-	CASSELAGYNEQFF	TGTGCCAGCAGTGAACTAGCGGGCTACAATGAGCAGTTCTTC
TRBV4-3	TRBJ2-1	-	-	CASSQAGGAGESKQFF	TGCGCCAGCAGCCAAGCGGGGGGCGCGGGAGAATCGAAGCAGTTCTTC
TRBV2	TRBJ2-3	-	once	CASTGDTQYF	TGTGCCAGCACCGGAGATACGCAGTATTTT
TRBV7-8	TRBJ2-7	-	-	CASSPRIEGYEQYF	TGTGCCAGCAGCCCCCGAATAGAGGGATACGAGCAGTACTTC
TRBV10-3	TRBJ1-4	-	-	CAISESRQTGGEKLFF	TGTGCCATCAGTGAGTCCCGACAGACGGGGGGTGAAAAACTGTTTTTT
TRBV7-8	TRBJ2-6	-	-	CASSSLRAGSGANVLTF	TGTGCCAGCAGCTCCTTGCGGGCGGGCTCTGGGGCCAACGTCCTGACTTTC
TRBV2	TRBJ2-2	TRBD2	-	CASRREAGAPGAGELFF	TGTGCCAGCCGGAGGGAAGCGGGAGCCCCCGGGGCCGGGGAGCTGTTTTTT
TRBV5-4	TRBJ1-2	-	-	CASSLAGGDGYTF	TGTGCCAGCAGCTTGGCCGGGGGGGATGGCTACACCTTC
TRBV7-2	TRBJ1-6	-	-	CASSFKQGNSPLHF	TGTGCCAGCAGCTTTAAACAGGGAAATTCACCCCTCCACTTT
TRBV12-5	TRBJ2-2	-	once	CASGLQGTGELFF	TGTGCTAGTGGCTTACAGGGAACCGGGGAGCTGTTTTTT
TRBV5-1	TRBJ1-1	TRBD1	-	CASSLQGAGVTEAFF	TGCGCCAGCAGCCTTCAGGGGGCAGGAGTCACTGAAGCTTTCTTT
TRBV2	TRBJ2-5	-	-	CASSKERHTETQYF	TGTGCCAGCAGCAAAGAGCGGCACACCGAGACCCAGTACTTC
TRBV6-1	TRBJ1-2	TRBD1	-	CASSETDRAYGYTF	TGTGCCAGCAGTGAGACAGACAGGGCCTATGGCTACACCTTC
TRBV21-1	TRBJ1-2	-	once	CASSKARRVRGYTF	TGTGCCAGCAGCAAAGCGCGGAGGGTACGGGGCTACACCTTC
TRBV10-3	TRBJ1-1	-	-	CAISGRQGTEAFF	TGTGCCATCAGTGGACGGCAGGGGACTGAAGCTTTCTTT
TRBV13	TRBJ2-5	TRBD1	-	CASSSDRVGWTQYF	TGTGCCAGCAGCTCGGACAGGGTCGGTTGGACCCAGTACTTC
TRBV5-5	TRBJ2-2	TRBD1	-	CASSFETGWDTGELFF	TGTGCCAGCAGCTTCGAGACAGGGTGGGACACCGGGGAGCTGTTTTTT
TRBV23-1	TRBJ2-3	-	-	CASSYRAAPDTQYF	TGCGCCAGCAGCTACAGGGCGGCGCCAGATACGCAGTATTTT
TRBV3-1/TRBV3-2	TRBJ2-2	-	-	CASSQELLPGELFF	TGTGCCAGCAGCCAAGAACTGTTACCCGGGGAGCTGTTTTTT
TRBV12-3/TRBV12-4	TRBJ1-6	-	-	CASSPSHSPLHF	TGTGCCAGCAGCCCGAGCCATTCACCCCTCCACTTT
TRBV25-1	TRBJ2-1	-	-	CASSANNEQFF	TGTGCCAGCAGTGCTAACAATGAGCAGTTCTTC
TRBV20-1	TRBJ1-2	-	-	CSASRGYGYTF	TGCAGTGCTAGCCGAGGATATGGCTACACCTTC
TRBV7-6	TRBJ2-7	-	-	CASSARATGPDPDEQYF	TGTGCCAGCAGCGCTAGGGCCACAGGGCCCGATCCCGACGAGCAGTACTTC
TRBV15	TRBJ2-3	TRBD1	once	CATSSSGTGDDLGPRYF	TGTGCCACCAGCAGTTCCGGGACAGGGGATGACTTGGGGCCTAGGTATTTT
TRBV20-1	TRBJ1-4	-	-	CSASDQGREKLFF	TGCAGTGCTAGTGACCAGGGAAGAGAAAAACTGTTTTTT
TRBV7-2	TRBJ2-3	TRBD2	-	CASKRGGEDTQYF	TGTGCCAGCAAGCGGGGGGGAGAAGATACGCAGTATTTT
TRBV27	TRBJ2-7	TRBD1	-	CASSWGQSYEQYF	TGTGCCAGCAGCTGGGGACAGAGCTACGAGCAGTACTTC
TRBV19	TRBJ1-1	-	-	CASSIYMNTEAFF	TGTGCCAGTAGTATTTACATGAACACTGAAGCTTTCTTT
TRBV29-1	TRBJ2-3	-	-	CSVLAKTTDTQYF	TGCAGCGTTCTGGCCAAAACCACAGATACGCAGTATTTT
TRBV6-5	TRBJ1-1	TRBD1	-	CASSLTDRKTEAFF	TGTGCCAGCAGTTTGACGGACAGGAAAACTGAAGCTTTCTTT
TRBV4-3	TRBJ1-5	-	-	CASSQDREVQPQHF	TGCGCCAGCAGCCAAGACAGGGAGGTTCAGCCCCAGCATTTT
TRBV10-3	TRBJ2-3	-	-	CAISLGREGSTDTQYF	TGTGCCATCAGCCTTGGACGAGAGGGCTCCACAGATACGCAGTATTTT
TRBV13	TRBJ1-2	-	-	CASSLSVGVGGYTF	TGTGCCAGCAGCTTATCGGTAGGGGTTGGTGGCTACACCTTC
TRBV7-3	TRBJ2-1	-	-	CASSLRSGPLRFF	TGTGCCAGCAGCTTAAGATCAGGGCCCCTACGGTTCTTC
TRBV5-8	TRBJ2-5	TRBD1	-	CASSLQGAGTQYF	TGTGCCAGCAGCTTACAGGGGGCTGGGACCCAGTACTTC
TRBV2	TRBJ2-5	TRBD1	-	CASSQRGDSQETQYF	TGTGCCAGCAGTCAAAGAGGGGACAGTCAAGAGACCCAGTACTTC
TRBV2	TRBJ2-3	TRBD2	-	CASAAPGLAGGTDTQYF	TGTGCCAGCGCCGCCCCGGGACTAGCGGGAGGGACAGATACGCAGTATTTT
TRBV5-1	TRBJ2-1	TRBD2	-	CASSPRGSGVYNEQFF	TGCGCCAGCAGCCCCCGGGGAAGCGGGGTCTACAATGAGCAGTTCTTC
TRBV5-1	TRBJ1-5	TRBD1	once	CASSPGQQDQPQHF	TGCGCCAGCAGCCCGGGACAGCAGGATCAGCCCCAGCATTTT
TRBV7-2	TRBJ1-2	TRBD1	-	CASSYTGGNYGYTF	TGTGCCAGCAGCTATACAGGGGGCAACTATGGCTACACCTTC
TRBV29-1	TRBJ1-2	TRBD1	-	CSVATGLMGGYTF	TGCAGCGTCGCGACAGGGTTGATGGGTGGCTACACCTTC
TRBV18	TRBJ1-5	TRBD1	-	CASSPGQSNQPQHF	TGTGCCAGCTCACCGGGACAGTCCAATCAGCCCCAGCATTTT
TRBV3-1/TRBV3-2	TRBJ2-3	TRBD2	-	CASSHPGTSGVSDTQYF	TGTGCCAGCAGCCACCCCGGGACTAGCGGGGTCTCAGATACGCAGTATTTT
TRBV3-1/TRBV3-2	TRBJ1-1	-	-	CASSQVTDGTEAFF	TGTGCCAGCAGCCAAGTCACAGATGGCACTGAAGCTTTCTTT
TRBV2	TRBJ2-5	-	-	CASNAGAGQETQYF	TGTGCCAGCAATGCGGGGGCAGGTCAAGAGACCCAGTACTTC
TRBV7-3	TRBJ2-5	TRBD2	-	CASSYAGGPSVETQYF	TGTGCCAGCAGCTATGCGGGGGGGCCTAGCGTAGAGACCCAGTACTTC